The present T cell receptor beta chain was sequenced within a study of blood T cell repertoires in COVID-19. About the research overall: Samples representing acute and convalescent COVID-19 were sourced from the United States, Italy and Spain. The analysed material was cDNA or gDNA that came from T cells, B-cell-depleted T cells, or PBMCs.

In the original workflow: Amplification of reference gene primers was used by the study to estimate nucleated cell counts. Sequenced by immunoSEQ multiplex PCR; TCRdb stores in-frame clones only, minus some. The V and J calls and the clone size are those of that table, but D and trimming were determined from the DNA. Of about 240,000 clones in the sample, 70% to 90% are singletons; the top ten hold less than 4%. Germline values: CDR1 KGHDR, CDR2 SFDVKD. Deletions cut 4 bases from V and 1 base from J, with 10 bases between. The CDR3 is made up of 15 amino acids. This sequence originates from a woman in her 30s who had recovered from COVID-19. This sequence joins TRBV24-1 and TRBJ2-1; the D gene is possibly TRBD1 (6 bases). Sequenced material: peripheral blood. CDR3 in amino acids: CATSERGSSYNEQFF. The CDR3 DNA reads as TGTGCCACCAGTGAAAGGGGGAGTTCCTACAATGAGCAGTTCTTC.